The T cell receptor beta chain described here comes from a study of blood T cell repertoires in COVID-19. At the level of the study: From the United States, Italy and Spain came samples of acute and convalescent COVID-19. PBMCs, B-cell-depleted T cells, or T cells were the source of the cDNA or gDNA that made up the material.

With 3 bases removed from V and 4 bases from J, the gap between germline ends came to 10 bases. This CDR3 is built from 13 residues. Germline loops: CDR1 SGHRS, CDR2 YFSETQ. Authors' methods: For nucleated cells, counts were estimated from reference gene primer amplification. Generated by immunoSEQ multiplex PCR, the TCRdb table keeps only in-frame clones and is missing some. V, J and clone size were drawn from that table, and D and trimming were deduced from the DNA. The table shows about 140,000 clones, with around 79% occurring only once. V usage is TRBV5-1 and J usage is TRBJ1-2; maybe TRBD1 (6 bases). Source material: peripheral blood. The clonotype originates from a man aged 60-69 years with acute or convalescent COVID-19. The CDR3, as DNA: TGCGCCAGCAGCTCGGACAGCACCTATGGCTACACCTTC. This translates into CASSSDSTYGYTF.